The rows below give T cell receptor beta chains drawn from one sample of a study of CD8 T cells in Susac syndrome. MiXCR, run by TCRdb on the immunoSEQ multiplex PCR reads, gives a single entry per CDR3 protein. The table lists 150,000 to 200,000 distinct CDR3 sequences, approximately 92% of them singletons. The sequencing sample was made of CD4+ T cells from PBMCs. Receptors were obtained from a human donor in good health. CDR3s include the opening cysteine and the closing phenylalanine or tryptophan.

CDR3 length: 13
V gene: TRBV18
CDR3 protein: CASSPIGGTEAFF

CDR3 length: 15
V gene: TRBV19
CDR3 protein: CASSPQRIVDNEQFF

CDR3 length: 14
V gene: TRBV10-3
CDR3 protein: CAISESPGTGEAFF

CDR3 length: 15
V gene: TRBV20-1
CDR3 protein: CSARDPGRSSYEQYF

CDR3 length: 16
V gene: TRBV9
CDR3 protein: CASSAGTGDRNTEAFF

CDR3 length: 14
V gene: TRBV5-1
CDR3 protein: CASSLADRRNEAFF

CDR3 length: 16
V gene: TRBV7-9
CDR3 protein: CASNPLAGGSYNEQFF

CDR3 length: 14
V gene: TRBV2
CDR3 protein: CASSETLTSYGYTF

CDR3 length: 13
V gene: TRBV29-1
CDR3 protein: CSVERGWTDTQYF

CDR3 length: 15
V gene: TRBV3-1
CDR3 protein: CASSLLGGRGVGYTF

CDR3 length: 15
V gene: TRBV3-1
CDR3 protein: CASSQGSGFGTEAFF

CDR3 length: 14
V gene: TRBV6-1
CDR3 protein: CASSFSGADTEAFF

CDR3 length: 15
V gene: TRBV6-1
CDR3 protein: CASSLSGGSQETQYF

CDR3 length: 14
V gene: TRBV5-1
CDR3 protein: CASSLDRNSDTQYF

CDR3 length: 15
V gene: TRBV5-1
CDR3 protein: CASSLGNTGIGELFF

CDR3 length: 14
V gene: TRBV15
CDR3 protein: CATSRDRMNTEAFF

CDR3 length: 14
V gene: TRBV11-1
CDR3 protein: CASSPRAATYEQYF

CDR3 length: 13
V gene: TRBV9
CDR3 protein: CASSESLPGEQFF